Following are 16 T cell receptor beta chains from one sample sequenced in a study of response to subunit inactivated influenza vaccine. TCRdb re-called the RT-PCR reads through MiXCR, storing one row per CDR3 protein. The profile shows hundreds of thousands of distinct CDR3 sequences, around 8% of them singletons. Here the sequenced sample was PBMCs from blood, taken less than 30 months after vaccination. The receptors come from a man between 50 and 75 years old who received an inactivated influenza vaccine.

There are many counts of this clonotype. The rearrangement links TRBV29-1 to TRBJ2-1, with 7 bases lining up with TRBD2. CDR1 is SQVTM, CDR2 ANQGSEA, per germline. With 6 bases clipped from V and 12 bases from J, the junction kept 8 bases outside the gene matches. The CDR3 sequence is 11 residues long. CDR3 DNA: TGCAGCGTGCGGGAGTCATTGGGGCAGTTCTTC. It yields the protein CSVRESLGQFF.

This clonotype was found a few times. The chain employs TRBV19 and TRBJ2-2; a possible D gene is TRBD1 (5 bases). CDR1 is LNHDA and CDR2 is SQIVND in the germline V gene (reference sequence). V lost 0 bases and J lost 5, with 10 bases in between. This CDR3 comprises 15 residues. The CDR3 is CASSIEGLNTGELFF. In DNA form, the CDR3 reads TGTGCCAGTAGTATAGAGGGGCTGAATACCGGGGAGCTGTTTTTT.

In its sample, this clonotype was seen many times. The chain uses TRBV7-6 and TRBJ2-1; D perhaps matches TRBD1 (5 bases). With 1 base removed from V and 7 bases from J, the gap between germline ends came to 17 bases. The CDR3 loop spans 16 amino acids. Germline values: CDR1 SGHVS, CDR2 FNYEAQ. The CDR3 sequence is CASSLESSRASNEQFF. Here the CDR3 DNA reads TGTGCCAGCAGCTTAGAATCCTCCAGGGCCAGTAATGAGCAGTTCTTC.

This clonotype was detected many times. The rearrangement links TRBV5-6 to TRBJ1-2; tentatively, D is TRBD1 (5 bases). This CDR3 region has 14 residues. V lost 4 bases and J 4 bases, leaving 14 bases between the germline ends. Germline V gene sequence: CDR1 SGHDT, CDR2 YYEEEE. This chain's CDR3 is CASSRKGQSYGYTF. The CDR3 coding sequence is TGTGCCAGCAGCCGAAAGGGGCAATCCTATGGCTACACCTTC.

The CDR3: CSAREGWSEQYF. The CDR3, as DNA: TGCAGTGCTAGGGAAGGCTGGAGCGAGCAGTACTTC. The chain combines TRBV20-1 with TRBJ2-7, with unresolved D. The germline CDR1 and CDR2 sequences are DFQATT and SNEGSKA (reference sequence). V was clipped by 3 bases and J by 6 bases, with 12 bases between them. The CDR3 spans 12 residues.

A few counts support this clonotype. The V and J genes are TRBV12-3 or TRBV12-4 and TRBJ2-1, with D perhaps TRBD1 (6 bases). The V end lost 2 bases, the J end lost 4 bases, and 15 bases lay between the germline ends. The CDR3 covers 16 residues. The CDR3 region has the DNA TGTGCCAGCAGTTTAATTGTGCAGGGGAATTACAATGAGCAGTTCTTC. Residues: CASSLIVQGNYNEQFF.

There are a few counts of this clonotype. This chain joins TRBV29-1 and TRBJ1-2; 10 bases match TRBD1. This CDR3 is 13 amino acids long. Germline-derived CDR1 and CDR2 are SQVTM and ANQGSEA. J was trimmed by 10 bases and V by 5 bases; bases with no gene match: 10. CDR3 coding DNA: TGCAGCGTTCTCACCTCCGGACAGGGGGACTACACCTTC. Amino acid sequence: CSVLTSGQGDYTF.

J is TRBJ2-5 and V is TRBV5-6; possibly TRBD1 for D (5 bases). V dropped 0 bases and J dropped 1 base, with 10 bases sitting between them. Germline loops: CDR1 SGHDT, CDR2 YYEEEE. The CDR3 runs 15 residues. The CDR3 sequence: CASSLDVRAQETQYF. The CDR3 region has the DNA TGTGCCAGCAGCTTGGATGTCAGGGCCCAAGAGACCCAGTACTTC.

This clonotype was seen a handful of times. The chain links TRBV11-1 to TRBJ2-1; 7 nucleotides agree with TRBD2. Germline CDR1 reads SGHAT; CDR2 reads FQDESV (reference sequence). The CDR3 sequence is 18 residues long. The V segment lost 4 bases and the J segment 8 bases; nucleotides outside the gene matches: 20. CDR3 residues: CASSSLFARGGALDEQFF. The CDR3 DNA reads TGTGCCAGCAGCTCCCTCTTTGCGCGCGGGGGAGCCCTCGATGAGCAGTTCTTC.

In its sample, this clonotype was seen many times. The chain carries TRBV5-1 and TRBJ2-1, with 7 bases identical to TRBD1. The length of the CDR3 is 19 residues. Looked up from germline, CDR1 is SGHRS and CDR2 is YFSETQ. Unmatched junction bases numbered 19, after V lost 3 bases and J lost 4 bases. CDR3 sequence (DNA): TGCGCCAGCAGCTACGGACAGGAACGTTTCCTAACGAATTACAATGAGCAGTTCTTC. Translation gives CASSYGQERFLTNYNEQFF.

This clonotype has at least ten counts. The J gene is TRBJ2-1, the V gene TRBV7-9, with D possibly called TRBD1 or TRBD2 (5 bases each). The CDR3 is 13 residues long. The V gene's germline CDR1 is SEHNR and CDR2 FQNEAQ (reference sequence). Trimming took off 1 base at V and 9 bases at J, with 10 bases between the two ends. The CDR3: CASSLVGPTEQFF. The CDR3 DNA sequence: TGTGCCAGCAGCTTAGTGGGACCCACTGAGCAGTTCTTC.

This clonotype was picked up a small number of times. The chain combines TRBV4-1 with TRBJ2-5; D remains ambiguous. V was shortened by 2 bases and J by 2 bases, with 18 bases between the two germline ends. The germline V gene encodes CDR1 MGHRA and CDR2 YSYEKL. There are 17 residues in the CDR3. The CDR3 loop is CASSQSTGAPLQETQYF. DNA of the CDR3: TGCGCCAGCAGCCAATCTACGGGCGCACCTCTTCAAGAGACCCAGTACTTC.

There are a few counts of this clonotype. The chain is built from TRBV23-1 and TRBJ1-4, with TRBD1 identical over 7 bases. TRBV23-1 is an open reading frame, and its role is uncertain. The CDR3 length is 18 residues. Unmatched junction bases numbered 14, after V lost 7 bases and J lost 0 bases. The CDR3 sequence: CASIRGQNSEATNEKLFF. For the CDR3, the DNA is TGCGCCAGCATAAGGGGGCAGAACTCCGAAGCAACTAATGAAAAACTGTTTTTT.

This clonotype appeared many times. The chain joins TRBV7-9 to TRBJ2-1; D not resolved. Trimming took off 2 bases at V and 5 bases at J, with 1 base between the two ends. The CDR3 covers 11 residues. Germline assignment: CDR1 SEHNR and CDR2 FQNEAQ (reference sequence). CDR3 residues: CASSLNNEQFF. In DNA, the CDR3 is TGTGCCAGCAGCTTAAACAATGAGCAGTTCTTC.

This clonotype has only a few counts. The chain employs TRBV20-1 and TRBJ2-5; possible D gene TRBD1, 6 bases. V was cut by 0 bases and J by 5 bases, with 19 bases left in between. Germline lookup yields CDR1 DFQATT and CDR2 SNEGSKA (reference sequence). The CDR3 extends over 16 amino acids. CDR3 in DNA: TGCAGTGCTAGAGATCCCAGGGGACGTGGGTCGGAGACCCAGTACTTC. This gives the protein CSARDPRGRGSETQYF.

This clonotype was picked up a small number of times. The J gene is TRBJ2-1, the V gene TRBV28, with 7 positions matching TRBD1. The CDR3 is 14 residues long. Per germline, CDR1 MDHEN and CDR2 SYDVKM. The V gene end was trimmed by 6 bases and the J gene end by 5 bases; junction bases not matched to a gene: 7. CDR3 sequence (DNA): TGTGCCAGCAGACAGGGGAACGCCGACAATGAGCAGTTCTTC. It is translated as CASRQGNADNEQFF.